This T cell receptor delta chain derives from a study of gammadelta T cells in human blood. Study-level findings and limits: Polyclonal expansion of innate γδ T cells after birth appeared microbially driven.

Germline lookup yields CDR1 TSWWSYY and CDR2 QGS. CDR3 size: 20 residues. TCRdb reanalysed the RT-PCR reads via CATT. The sample consists of approximately 1,200 delta-chain clones, around 10% of them appearing once. This clone has a handful of counts. Its antigen is unidentified. A much larger clone lies a single base off, so this may be a read error. The same CDR3 also results from other DNA sequences found in this sample. This sequence originates from a newborn. Sequenced material: non-Vgamma9Vdelta2 gamma-delta T cells from cord blood. This chain links TRDV1 with TRDJ1; 9 nucleotides match TRDD3. CDR3 nucleotides: TGTGCTCTTGGGGAACCGCCCACATTTACTGGGGGACCCTACACTGATAAACTCATCTTT. The encoded protein is CALGEPPTFTGGPYTDKLIF.